The T cell receptor (beta chain) described here comes from a study of PD-1 blockade in classical Hodgkin lymphoma. Germline lookup yields CDR1 KGHSH and CDR2 LQKENI. V was clipped by 4 bases and J by 3 bases, with 12 bases between them. This CDR3 is built from 14 residues. Comment on this clone: Its antigen remains unknown.

The method was immunoSEQ multiplex PCR; TCRdb's version includes in-frame clones alone and lacks a portion of them. The table shows about 98,000 clones, with about nine tenths occurring only once. Study results and limitations: Newly diagnosed patients had baseline TCR diversity that was reportedly lower than that of healthy donors. Although disease activity or prior therapy may be involved, causes of the repertoire differences remain undefined. Whereas CD4+ TCR diversity had risen significantly by C4D1, CD8+ TCR diversity had not.

Brentuximab vedotin exposure varied among the patients, all of whom had relapsed after autologous stem cell transplantation. Each best response was a complete response, a partial response or progressive disease. The chain recombines TRBV18 with TRBJ1-1; D is unresolved. The receptor was derived from a human donor with classical Hodgkin lymphoma. The sample was peripheral blood mononuclear cells (PBMCs), taken at baseline. The CDR3 here is CASSLWGSDTEAFF. The CDR3 DNA follows: TGTGCCAGCTCACTGTGGGGTTCGGACACTGAAGCTTTCTTT.